Sequencing of this T cell receptor beta chain was carried out in a study of Graves' ophthalmopathy and Graves' hyperthyroidism. As the template, RNA transcripts were used to amplify TCR beta CDR3 regions. Following a first-round RT-PCR that used HTBI primers, a second-round multiplex PCR was carried out. TCRdb itself ran the multiplex PCR reads through MiXCR, one entry per CDR3 protein. Seen here are around 340,000 distinct CDR3 sequences, roughly a sixth observed once, and the top ten hold approximately 13%. This clonotype was counted many times. Its antigen remains unidentified. A duration under 3 months, NOSPECS ≥4, CAS ≥3 and moderate-to-severe activity characterized the donors with ophthalmopathy. Study observations and caveats: Blood repertoires reportedly contained most expanded thyroid clonotypes above 0.001 frequency.

The V and J ends lost 2 bases and 3 bases respectively, with 14 bases between them. The CDR3 loop spans 16 amino acids. The TCR was taken from an adult man with Graves' ophthalmopathy. This chain joins TRBV12-3 or TRBV12-4 and TRBJ1-5, with D perhaps TRBD1 (5 bases). Specimen: peripheral blood. The CDR3 reads CASSLTGRTVNQPQHF. The CDR3 DNA reads TGTGCCAGCAGTTTAACGGGGCGAACAGTCAATCAGCCCCAGCATTTT.